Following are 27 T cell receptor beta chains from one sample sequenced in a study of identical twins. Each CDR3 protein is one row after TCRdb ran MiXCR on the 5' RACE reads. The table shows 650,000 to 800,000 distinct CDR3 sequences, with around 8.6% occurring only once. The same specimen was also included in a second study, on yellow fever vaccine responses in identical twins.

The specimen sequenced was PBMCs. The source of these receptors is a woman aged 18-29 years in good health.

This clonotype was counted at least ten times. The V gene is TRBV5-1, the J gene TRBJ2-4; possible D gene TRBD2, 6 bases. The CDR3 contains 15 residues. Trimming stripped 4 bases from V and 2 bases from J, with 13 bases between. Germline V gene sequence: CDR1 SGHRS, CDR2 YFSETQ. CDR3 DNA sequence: TGCGCCAGCAGCGTCGGCGGGACCACCAAAAACATTCAGTACTTC. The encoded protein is CASSVGGTTKNIQYF.

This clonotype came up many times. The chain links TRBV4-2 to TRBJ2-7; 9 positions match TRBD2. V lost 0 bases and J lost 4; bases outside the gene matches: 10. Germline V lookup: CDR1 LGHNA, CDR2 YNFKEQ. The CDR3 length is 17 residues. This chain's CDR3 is CASSQDIRGRAIYEQYF. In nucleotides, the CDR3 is TGTGCCAGCAGCCAAGACATACGCGGGAGGGCGATATACGAGCAGTACTTC.

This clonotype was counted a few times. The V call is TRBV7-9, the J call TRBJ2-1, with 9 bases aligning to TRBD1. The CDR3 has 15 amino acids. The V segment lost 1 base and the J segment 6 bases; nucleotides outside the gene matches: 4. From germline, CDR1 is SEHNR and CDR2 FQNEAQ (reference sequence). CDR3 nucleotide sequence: TGTGCCAGCAGCTTAGGACAGGGGGTATTCAATGAGCAGTTCTTC. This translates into CASSLGQGVFNEQFF.

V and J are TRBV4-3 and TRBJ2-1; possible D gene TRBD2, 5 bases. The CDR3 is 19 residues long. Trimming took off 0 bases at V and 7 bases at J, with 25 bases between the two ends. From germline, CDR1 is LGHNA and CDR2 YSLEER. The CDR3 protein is CASSQEAPAWRVEANEQFF. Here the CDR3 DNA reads TGCGCCAGCAGCCAAGAAGCACCAGCATGGCGGGTGGAAGCAAATGAGCAGTTCTTC.

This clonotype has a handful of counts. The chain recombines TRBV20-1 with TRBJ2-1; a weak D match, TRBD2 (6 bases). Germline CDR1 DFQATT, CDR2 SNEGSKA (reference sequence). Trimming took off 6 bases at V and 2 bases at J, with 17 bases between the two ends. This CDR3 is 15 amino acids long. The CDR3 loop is CSAQTIAEPYNEQFF. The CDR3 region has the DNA TGCAGTGCGCAAACTATAGCGGAACCCTACAATGAGCAGTTCTTC.

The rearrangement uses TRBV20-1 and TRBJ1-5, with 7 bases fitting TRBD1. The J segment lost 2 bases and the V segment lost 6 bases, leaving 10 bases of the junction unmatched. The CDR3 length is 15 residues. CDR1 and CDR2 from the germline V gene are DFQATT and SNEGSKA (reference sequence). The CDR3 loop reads CSATGAGNGNQPQHF. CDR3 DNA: TGCAGTGCCACAGGGGCAGGGAATGGCAATCAGCCCCAGCATTTT.

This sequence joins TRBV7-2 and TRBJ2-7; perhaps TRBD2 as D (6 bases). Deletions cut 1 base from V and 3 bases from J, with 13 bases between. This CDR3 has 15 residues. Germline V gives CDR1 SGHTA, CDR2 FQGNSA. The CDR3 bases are TGTGCCAGCAGCTTAGGGTTGGGAGGAAGCTACGAGCAGTACTTC. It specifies CASSLGLGGSYEQYF.

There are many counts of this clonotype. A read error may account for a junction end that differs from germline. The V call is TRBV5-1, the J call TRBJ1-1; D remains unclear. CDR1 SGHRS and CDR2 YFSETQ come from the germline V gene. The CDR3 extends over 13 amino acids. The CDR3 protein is CASSSGLNTEAFF. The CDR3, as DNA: TGTGCCAGCAGTTCAGGACTGAACACTGAAGCTTTCTTT. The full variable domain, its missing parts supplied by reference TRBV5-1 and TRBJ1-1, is KAGVTQTPRYLIKTRGQQVTLSCSPISGHRSVSWYQQTPGQGLQFLFEYFSETQRNKGNFPGRFSGRQFSNSRSEMNVSTLELGDSALYLCASSSGLNTEAFFGQGTRLTVV.

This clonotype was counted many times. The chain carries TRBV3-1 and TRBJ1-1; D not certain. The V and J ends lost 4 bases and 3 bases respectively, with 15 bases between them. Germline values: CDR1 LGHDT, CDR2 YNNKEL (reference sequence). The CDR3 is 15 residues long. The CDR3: CASSPRSKGHTEAFF. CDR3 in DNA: TGTGCCAGCAGCCCTCGGTCGAAAGGCCACACTGAAGCTTTCTTT.

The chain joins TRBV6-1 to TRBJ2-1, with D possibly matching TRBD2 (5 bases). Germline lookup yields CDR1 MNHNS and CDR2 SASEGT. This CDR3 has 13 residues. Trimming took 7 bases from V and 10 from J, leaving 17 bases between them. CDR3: CASKMYTSGEQFF. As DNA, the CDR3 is TGTGCCAGCAAGATGTACACATCGGGAGAGCAGTTCTTC.

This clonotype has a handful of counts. In DNA form, the CDR3 reads TGTGCCACCAGCAGAGGTTTTGTAGGGACACTAGACTATAGCAATCAGCCCCAGCATTTT. This encodes CATSRGFVGTLDYSNQPQHF. The V call is TRBV15, the J call TRBJ1-5, with a tentative D call TRBD1 (6 bases). This CDR3 is 20 amino acids long. Germline values: CDR1 LNHNV, CDR2 YYDKDF (reference sequence). V dropped 1 base and J dropped 0 bases, with 22 bases sitting between them.

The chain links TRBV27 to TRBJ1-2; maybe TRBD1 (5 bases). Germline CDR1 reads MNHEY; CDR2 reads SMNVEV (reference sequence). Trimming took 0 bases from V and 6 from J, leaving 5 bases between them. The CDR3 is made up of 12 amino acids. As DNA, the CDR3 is TGTGCCAGCAGTTTATCAGGGGATGGCTACACCTTC. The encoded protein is CASSLSGDGYTF.

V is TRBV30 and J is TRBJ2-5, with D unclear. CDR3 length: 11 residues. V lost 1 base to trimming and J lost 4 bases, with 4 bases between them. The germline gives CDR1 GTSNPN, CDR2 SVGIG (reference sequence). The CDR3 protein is CAWSAGETQYF. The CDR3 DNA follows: TGTGCCTGGAGTGCAGGAGAGACCCAGTACTTC.

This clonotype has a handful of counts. CDR3 DNA: TGTGCCAGCAGCAAAGTTAGGGGTGAGAATTCACCCCTCCACTTT. As protein: CASSKVRGENSPLHF. This chain joins TRBV21-1 and TRBJ1-6; the table names TRBD1, a call not compared with the DNA. TRBV21-1 is recorded as a pseudogene. The CDR3 extends over 15 amino acids.

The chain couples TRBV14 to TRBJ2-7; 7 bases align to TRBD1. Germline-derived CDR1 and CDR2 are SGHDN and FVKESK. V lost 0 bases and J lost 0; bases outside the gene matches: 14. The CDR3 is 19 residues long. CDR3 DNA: TGTGCCAGCAGCCAAGATTACGGGACAGTGGCCCTTGGCTCCTACGAGCAGTACTTC. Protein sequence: CASSQDYGTVALGSYEQYF.

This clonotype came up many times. CDR3 coding DNA: TGTGCCAGCAGTGAGCGAGTCACAGATACGCAGTATTTT. Encoded protein: CASSERVTDTQYF. The chain recombines TRBV27 with TRBJ2-3; D unclear. Germline V CDR1 and CDR2: MNHEY, SMNVEV (reference sequence). This CDR3 has 13 amino acids. Trimming pared 5 bases from V and 2 bases from J, leaving 8 bases between.

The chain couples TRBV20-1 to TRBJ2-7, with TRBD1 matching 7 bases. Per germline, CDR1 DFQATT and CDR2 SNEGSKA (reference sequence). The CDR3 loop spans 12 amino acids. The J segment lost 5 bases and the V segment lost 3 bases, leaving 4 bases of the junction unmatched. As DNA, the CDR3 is TGCAGTGCTAGTAACAGGGGCCACGAGCAGTACTTC. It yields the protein CSASNRGHEQYF.

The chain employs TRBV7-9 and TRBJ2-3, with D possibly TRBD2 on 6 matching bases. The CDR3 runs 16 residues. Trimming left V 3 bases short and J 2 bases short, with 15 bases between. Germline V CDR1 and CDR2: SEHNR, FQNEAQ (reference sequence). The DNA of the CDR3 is TGTGCCAGCAGCTTGCGGGGCAGCTCATTCACAGATACGCAGTATTTT. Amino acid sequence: CASSLRGSSFTDTQYF. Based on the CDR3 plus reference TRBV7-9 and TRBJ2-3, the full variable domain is DTGVSQNPRHKITKRGQNVTFRCDPISEHNRLYWYRQTLGQGPEFLTYFQNEAQLEKSRLLSDRFSAERPKGSFSTLEIQRTEQGDSAMYLCASSLRGSSFTDTQYFGPGTRLTVL.

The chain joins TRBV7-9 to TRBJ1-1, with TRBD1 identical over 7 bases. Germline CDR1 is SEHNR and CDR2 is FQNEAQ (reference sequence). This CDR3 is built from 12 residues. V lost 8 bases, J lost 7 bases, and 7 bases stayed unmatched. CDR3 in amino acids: CASSDREYEAFF. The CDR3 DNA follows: TGTGCCAGCTCCGACAGGGAATATGAAGCTTTCTTT.

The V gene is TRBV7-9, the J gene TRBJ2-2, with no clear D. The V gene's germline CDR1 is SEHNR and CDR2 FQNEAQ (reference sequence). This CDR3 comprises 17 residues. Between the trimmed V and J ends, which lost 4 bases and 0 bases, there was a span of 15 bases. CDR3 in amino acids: CASSSLARPSNTGELFF. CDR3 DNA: TGTGCCAGCAGCTCTCTGGCCCGGCCTTCGAACACCGGGGAGCTGTTTTTT.

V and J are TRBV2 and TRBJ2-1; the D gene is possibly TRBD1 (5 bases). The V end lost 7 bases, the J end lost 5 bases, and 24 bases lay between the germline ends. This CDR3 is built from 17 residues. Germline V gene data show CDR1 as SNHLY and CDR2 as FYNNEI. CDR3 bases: TGTGCCAGCATAGAAGAAAGGGGTTTACAACACCACAATGAGCAGTTCTTC. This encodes CASIEERGLQHHNEQFF.

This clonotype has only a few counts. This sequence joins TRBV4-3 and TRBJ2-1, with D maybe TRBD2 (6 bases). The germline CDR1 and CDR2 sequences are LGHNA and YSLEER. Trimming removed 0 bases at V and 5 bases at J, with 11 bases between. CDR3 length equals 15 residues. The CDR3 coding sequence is TGCGCCAGCAGCCAAGAAATAGGACTACACAATGAGCAGTTCTTC. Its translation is CASSQEIGLHNEQFF.

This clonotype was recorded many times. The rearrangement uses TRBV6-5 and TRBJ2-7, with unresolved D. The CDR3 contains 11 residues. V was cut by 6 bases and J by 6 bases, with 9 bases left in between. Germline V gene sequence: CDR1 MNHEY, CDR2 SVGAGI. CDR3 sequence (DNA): TGTGCCAGCAGACAATCCCTCGAGCAGTACTTC. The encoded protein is CASRQSLEQYF.

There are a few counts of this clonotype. The CDR3 loop reads CSASRAGIVDLYNEQFF. In DNA form, the CDR3 reads TGCAGTGCTAGTCGCGCTGGTATTGTGGATCTCTACAATGAGCAGTTCTTC. J is TRBJ2-1 and V is TRBV20-1; D uncertain. Trimming removed 3 bases from V and 3 bases from J, with 21 bases in between. Germline CDR1 and CDR2: DFQATT and SNEGSKA (reference sequence). This CDR3 has 17 residues.

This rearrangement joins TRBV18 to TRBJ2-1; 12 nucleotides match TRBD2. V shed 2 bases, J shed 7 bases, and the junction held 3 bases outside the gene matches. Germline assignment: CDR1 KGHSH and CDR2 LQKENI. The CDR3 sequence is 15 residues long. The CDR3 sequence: CASSPASGRGNEQFF. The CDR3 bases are TGTGCCAGCTCACCAGCTAGCGGGAGGGGTAATGAGCAGTTCTTC.

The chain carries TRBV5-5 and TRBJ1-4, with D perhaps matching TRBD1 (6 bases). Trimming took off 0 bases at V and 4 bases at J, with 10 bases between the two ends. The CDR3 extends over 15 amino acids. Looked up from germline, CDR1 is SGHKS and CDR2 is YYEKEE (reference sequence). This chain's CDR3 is CASSLVGGLNEKLFF. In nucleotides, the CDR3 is TGTGCCAGCAGCTTGGTCGGGGGGCTTAATGAAAAACTGTTTTTT.

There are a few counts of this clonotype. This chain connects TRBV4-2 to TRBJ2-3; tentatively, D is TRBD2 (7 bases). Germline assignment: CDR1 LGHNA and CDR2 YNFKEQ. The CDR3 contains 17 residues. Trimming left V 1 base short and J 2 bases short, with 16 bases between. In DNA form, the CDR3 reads TGTGCCAGCAGCCAAGGAAACCCCGGGGGGCCCACAGATACGCAGTATTTT. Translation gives CASSQGNPGGPTDTQYF.